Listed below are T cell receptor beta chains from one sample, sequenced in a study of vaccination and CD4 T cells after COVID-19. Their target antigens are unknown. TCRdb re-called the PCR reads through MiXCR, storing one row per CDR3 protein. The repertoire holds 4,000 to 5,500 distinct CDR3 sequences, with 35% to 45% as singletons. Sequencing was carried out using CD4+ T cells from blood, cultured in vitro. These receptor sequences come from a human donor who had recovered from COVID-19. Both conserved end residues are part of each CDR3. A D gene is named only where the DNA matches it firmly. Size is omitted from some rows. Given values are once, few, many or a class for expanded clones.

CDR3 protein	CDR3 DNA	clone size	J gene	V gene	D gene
CASSFPTAGYTF	TGTGCCAGCAGCTTTCCGACAGCCGGCTACACCTTC	-	TRBJ1-2	TRBV11-2	-
CASSYRGRDGYTF	TGTGCCAGCAGTTACCGTGGACGGGATGGCTACACCTTC	-	TRBJ1-2	TRBV6-5	-
CASSAKPNGYEQYF	TGTGCCAGCAGTGCAAAGCCTAACGGCTACGAGCAGTACTTC	few	TRBJ2-7	TRBV27	-
CASSPGTTEQYF	TGTGCCAGCAGCCCCGGGACGACCGAGCAGTACTTC	-	TRBJ2-7	TRBV9	-
CASSSRGKGLGETQYF	TGTGCCAGCAGCTCCCGAGGAAAGGGGTTAGGAGAGACCCAGTACTTC	-	TRBJ2-5	TRBV7-9	-
CASSLHFLTSGGDEQFF	TGTGCCAGCAGCTTGCATTTTCTAACTAGCGGGGGCGATGAGCAGTTCTTC	-	TRBJ2-1	TRBV7-9	TRBD2
CASSPGTVSGTDTQYF	TGCGCCAGCAGCCCAGGGACGGTTTCTGGGACAGATACGCAGTATTTT	-	TRBJ2-3	TRBV5-1	-
CASSGQGVSYNSPLHF	TGTGCCAGCAGTGGCCAGGGGGTCTCCTATAATTCACCCCTCCACTTT	few	TRBJ1-6	TRBV2	TRBD1
CASSEARVSLHF	TGTGCCAGCAGTGAAGCTCGGGTCTCCCTCCACTTT	few	TRBJ1-6	TRBV6-1	-
CASINAGSSSYEQYF	TGTGCCAGCATTAACGCAGGTTCGAGCTCCTACGAGCAGTACTTC	-	TRBJ2-7	TRBV6-1	-
CASTGGGWGRGYTF	TGTGCCAGCACCGGAGGGGGCTGGGGTAGGGGCTACACCTTC	-	TRBJ1-2	TRBV6-1	TRBD1
CASSKDPGSQETQYF	TGTGCCAGTAGTAAGGACCCCGGGAGCCAAGAGACCCAGTACTTC	once	TRBJ2-5	TRBV19	-
CASSLTEINEQFF	TGTGCCAGCAGCTTGACAGAAATTAATGAGCAGTTCTTC	medium-sized	TRBJ2-1	TRBV11-2	-
CAISLSRGTANTGELFF	TGTGCCATCAGTTTGTCGCGCGGGACGGCGAACACCGGGGAGCTGTTTTTT	once	TRBJ2-2	TRBV10-3	-
CASSDRGGYTF	TGTGCCAGCAGTGACAGGGGTGGCTACACCTTC	-	TRBJ1-2	TRBV6-1	-
CASSQVLAGSNEQYF	TGCGCCAGCAGCCAAGTACTAGCGGGAAGTAACGAGCAGTACTTC	once	TRBJ2-7	TRBV4-1	TRBD2
CASSFLNTEAFF	TGTGCCAGCAGCTTCCTCAACACTGAAGCTTTCTTT	-	TRBJ1-1	TRBV7-8	-
CASSADRGRNYGYTF	TGTGCCAGCAGCGCGGACAGGGGCAGGAACTATGGCTACACCTTC	-	TRBJ1-2	TRBV7-2	TRBD1
CSARDPRTSTGELFF	TGCAGTGCTAGAGATCCCAGGACTAGCACCGGGGAGCTGTTTTTT	few	TRBJ2-2	TRBV20-1	TRBD2
CASSVEGGQPQHF	TGTGCCAGCAGTGTCGAGGGCGGGCAGCCCCAGCATTTT	few	TRBJ1-5	TRBV2	-
CASSVQVNTEAFF	TGTGCCAGCAGTGTGCAGGTGAACACTGAAGCTTTCTTT	few	TRBJ1-1	TRBV6-4	-
CSASLAEDTQYF	TGCAGTGCTAGCCTAGCGGAAGATACGCAGTATTTT	-	TRBJ2-3	TRBV20-1	TRBD2
CASSELPGGNTEAFF	TGTGCCAGCAGTGAATTGCCAGGGGGGAACACTGAAGCTTTCTTT	few	TRBJ1-1	TRBV2	TRBD1
CSASRGDGNQPQHF	TGCAGTGCTAGCCGGGGCGATGGCAATCAGCCCCAGCATTTT	-	TRBJ1-5	TRBV20-1	-
CASSQGTSRDTQYF	TGTGCCAGCAGCCAAGGGACCTCGAGGGATACGCAGTATTTT	-	TRBJ2-3	TRBV4-2	-
CASSLGGRMNTEAFF	TGTGCCAGCAGCTTAGGGGGCAGAATGAACACTGAAGCTTTCTTT	few	TRBJ1-1	TRBV7-2	-
CASSPRTGETGNTIYF	TGTGCCAGCAGCCCGAGGACAGGGGAAACTGGAAACACCATATATTTT	few	TRBJ1-3	TRBV7-9	TRBD1
CASRSLAGATNTGELFF	TGTGCCAGCAGATCACTAGCGGGAGCGACGAACACCGGGGAGCTGTTTTTT	few	TRBJ2-2	TRBV7-3	TRBD2
CASNRRQFSTDTQYF	TGTGCCAGCAACCGAAGACAGTTTAGCACAGATACGCAGTATTTT	few	TRBJ2-3	TRBV27	-
CASSGGGLYGNQPQHF	TGTGCCAGCAGTGGGGGGGGGCTTTATGGCAATCAGCCCCAGCATTTT	-	TRBJ1-5	TRBV6-1	-
CATRNDQGFYGYTF	TGTGCCACCAGGAATGACCAGGGGTTCTATGGCTACACCTTC	-	TRBJ1-2	TRBV15	-
CASSLEYGSGANVLTF	TGTGCCAGCAGCTTAGAATACGGCTCTGGGGCCAACGTCCTGACTTTC	-	TRBJ2-6	TRBV7-2	-
CASSLGAPDTQYF	TGTGCCAGCAGCTTAGGTGCCCCAGATACGCAGTATTTT	-	TRBJ2-3	TRBV11-2	-
CSATSGWRQPQHF	TGCAGTGCCACCTCGGGGTGGCGGCAGCCCCAGCATTTT	-	TRBJ1-5	TRBV20-1	-
CASAQDRRGYTF	TGTGCTAGTGCCCAAGACAGGCGTGGCTACACCTTC	-	TRBJ1-2	TRBV12-5	-
CASSLAGTGKNIQYF	TGTGCCAGCAGCTTAGCGGGGACAGGCAAAAACATTCAGTACTTC	-	TRBJ2-4	TRBV11-1	TRBD1
CASSRGHTQYF	TGTGCCAGCAGCCGCGGACATACGCAGTATTTT	-	TRBJ2-3	TRBV4-2	-
CASSYRLAGEETQYF	TGTGCCAGCAGTTACCGTCTAGCGGGAGAAGAGACCCAGTACTTC	few	TRBJ2-5	TRBV6-2/TRBV6-3	TRBD2
CASSLETGKNTGELFF	TGTGCCAGCAGCTTGGAGACAGGGAAGAACACCGGGGAGCTGTTTTTT	-	TRBJ2-2	TRBV7-8	TRBD1